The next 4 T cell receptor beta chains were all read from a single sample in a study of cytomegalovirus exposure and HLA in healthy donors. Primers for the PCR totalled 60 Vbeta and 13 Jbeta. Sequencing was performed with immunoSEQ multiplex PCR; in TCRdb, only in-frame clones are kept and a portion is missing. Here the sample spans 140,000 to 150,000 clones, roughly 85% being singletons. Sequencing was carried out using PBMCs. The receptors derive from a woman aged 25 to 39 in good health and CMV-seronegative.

The DNA of the CDR3 is TGTGCCAGCTCCCTCACAGGGGGTTTTGTCACCGGGGAGCTGTTTTTT. Translated: CASSLTGGFVTGELFF. The chain couples TRBV18 to TRBJ2-2, with 8 nucleotides matching TRBD1. With 6 bases clipped from V and 4 bases from J, the junction kept 10 bases outside the gene matches. The germline V gene has CDR1 KGHSH and CDR2 LQKENI. CDR3 length: 16 amino acids.

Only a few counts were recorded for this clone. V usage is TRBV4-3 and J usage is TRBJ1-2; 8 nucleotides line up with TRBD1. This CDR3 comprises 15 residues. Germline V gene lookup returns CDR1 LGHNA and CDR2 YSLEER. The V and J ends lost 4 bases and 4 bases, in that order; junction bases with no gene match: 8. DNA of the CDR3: TGCGCCAGCAGCCGACAGACAGGGGAGGGCTATGGCTACACCTTC. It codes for CASSRQTGEGYGYTF.

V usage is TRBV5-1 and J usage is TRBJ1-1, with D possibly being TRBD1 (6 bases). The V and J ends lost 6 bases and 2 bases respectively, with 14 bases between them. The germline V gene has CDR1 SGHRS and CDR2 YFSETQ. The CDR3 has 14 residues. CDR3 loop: CASTRDTYNTEAFF. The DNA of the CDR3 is TGCGCCAGCACCCGGGACACTTATAACACTGAAGCTTTCTTT.

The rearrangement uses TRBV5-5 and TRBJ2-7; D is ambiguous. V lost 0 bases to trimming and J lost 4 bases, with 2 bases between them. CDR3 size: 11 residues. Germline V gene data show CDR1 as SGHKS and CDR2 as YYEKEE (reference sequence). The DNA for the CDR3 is TGTGCCAGCAGCTTGGCGTACGAGCAGTACTTC. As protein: CASSLAYEQYF.